A single sample is the source of the 27 T cell receptor beta chains below, sequenced in a study of CD8 T cells in Susac syndrome. RNA was extracted with the RNeasy kit, and a quantity of about 0.5 to 1 ug was reverse transcribed using random hexamers. Each CDR3 protein gets one entry after TCRdb re-called the immunoSEQ multiplex PCR reads with MiXCR. The sample has about 200,000 distinct CDR3 sequences; almost 96% are singletons. Source material: CD4+ T cells from PBMCs. The receptors stem from a human donor with multiple sclerosis.

The V call is TRBV29-1, the J call TRBJ1-2, with 7 positions matching TRBD1. J was trimmed by 4 bases and V by 5 bases; bases with no gene match: 10. The CDR3 covers 14 residues. The germline CDR1 and CDR2 sequences are SQVTM and ANQGSEA. CDR3 in DNA: TGCAGCGTTCGACAGGGTTCAGTGCGCTATGGCTACACCTTC. Translated, it gives CSVRQGSVRYGYTF.

The chain employs TRBV20-1 and TRBJ1-2; D remains unclear. Germline V gene lookup returns CDR1 DFQATT and CDR2 SNEGSKA (reference sequence). This CDR3 region has 12 residues. The V end was cut by 0 bases, the J end by 6 bases, with 8 bases between. DNA for the CDR3: TGCAGTGCTAGAGACAGGTCACATGGCTACACCTTC. It is translated as CSARDRSHGYTF.

Regarding this clonotype: At one boundary the junction diverges from the germline segment, which might be a read error. The rearrangement uses TRBV5-6 and TRBJ1-6, with D maybe TRBD1 (6 bases). This CDR3 region has 12 residues. Germline assignment: CDR1 SGHDT and CDR2 YYEEEE. CDR3 DNA sequence: TGTGCCAGCAGACCAGCCACAGGGAGTGACTCCTTT. It is translated as CASRPATGSDSF.

V usage is TRBV20-1 and J usage is TRBJ2-1; TRBD2 agrees at 16 bases. With V trimmed by 7 bases and J by 4 bases, 4 bases remained unmatched. The germline gives CDR1 DFQATT, CDR2 SNEGSKA (reference sequence). This CDR3 comprises 15 residues. The CDR3 nucleotides read TGCAGTGTCGGGACTAGCGGGGGGGGATACAATGAGCAGTTCTTC. Amino acids: CSVGTSGGGYNEQFF.

This clonotype has a single count. The V call is TRBV5-1, the J call TRBJ2-3; D possibly corresponds to TRBD1 (6 bases). Germline V gives CDR1 SGHRS, CDR2 YFSETQ. V lost 3 bases and J 6 bases, leaving 8 bases between the germline ends. This CDR3 comprises 12 residues. The DNA for the CDR3 is TGCGCCAGCAGCTCCGACAGGGATACGCAGTATTTT. Amino acids: CASSSDRDTQYF.

This chain connects TRBV15 to TRBJ2-7; TRBD1 is a possible D gene (6 bases). Germline V gene sequence: CDR1 LNHNV, CDR2 YYDKDF (reference sequence). The length of the CDR3 is 13 residues. With 0 bases removed from V and 6 bases from J, the gap between germline ends came to 9 bases. CDR3 amino acids: CATSRDGGGEQYF. The CDR3, as DNA: TGTGCCACCAGCAGAGATGGGGGCGGCGAGCAGTACTTC.

The rearrangement joins TRBV28 to TRBJ2-1; TRBD2 agrees at 10 bases. CDR3 length: 13 amino acids. Germline-derived CDR1 and CDR2 are MDHEN and SYDVKM. The V segment lost 10 bases and the J segment 6 bases; nucleotides outside the gene matches: 6. CDR3 loop: CANAAGGRNEQFF. CDR3 DNA sequence: TGTGCCAACGCAGCGGGGGGGCGCAATGAGCAGTTCTTC.

This clonotype was counted once. V and J are TRBV2 and TRBJ1-6, with a weak D call TRBD1 (6 bases). CDR3 length: 16 amino acids. Germline V CDR1 and CDR2: SNHLY, FYNNEI. V lost 7 bases to trimming and J lost 8 bases, with 21 bases between them. Here the CDR3 DNA reads TGTGCCAGCAACAAAATACGGCAGGGGAAGGATTCACCCCTCCACTTT. Amino acids: CASNKIRQGKDSPLHF.

The V and J genes are TRBV7-9 and TRBJ2-7; D is perhaps TRBD1 or TRBD2 (5 bases each). V lost 4 bases and J 4 bases, leaving 11 bases between the germline ends. Germline CDR1 reads SEHNR; CDR2 reads FQNEAQ (reference sequence). CDR3 length: 13 residues. DNA of the CDR3: TGTGCCAGCAGCTGGGACGGCCGTTACGAGCAGTACTTC. This encodes CASSWDGRYEQYF.

The chain uses TRBV7-2 and TRBJ2-5; a possible D gene is TRBD1 (6 bases). Germline V gene data show CDR1 as SGHTA and CDR2 as FQGNSA. Trimming shortened V by 2 bases and J by 6 bases, and 13 bases separated the two germline ends. This CDR3 contains 14 residues. The CDR3 loop is CASSLSPGAKTQYF. DNA for the CDR3: TGTGCCAGCAGCTTAAGCCCAGGGGCGAAGACCCAGTACTTC.

This chain links TRBV30 with TRBJ2-1; TRBD2 is a possible D gene (5 bases). Trimming cost V 2 bases and J 8 bases, with 16 bases left between them. The CDR3 runs 14 residues. Germline assignment: CDR1 GTSNPN and CDR2 SVGIG (reference sequence). The CDR3 nucleotides are TGTGCCTGGAGTCGAGATGGGAGCTATGATGAGCAGTTCTTC. Residues: CAWSRDGSYDEQFF.

This clonotype came up once. V usage is TRBV20-1 and J usage is TRBJ2-7; D gene unclear. The germline gives CDR1 DFQATT, CDR2 SNEGSKA (reference sequence). Trimming took off 2 bases at V and 3 bases at J, with 5 bases between the two ends. The CDR3 consists of 11 residues. The DNA for the CDR3 is TGCAGTGCTAGACAAATCTACGAGCAGTACTTC. Protein: CSARQIYEQYF.

The chain is built from TRBV4-1 and TRBJ2-7; TRBD1 matches 7 bases. The CDR3 length is 14 residues. The germline V gene encodes CDR1 MGHRA and CDR2 YSYEKL. V lost 1 base, J lost 2 bases, and 2 bases stayed unmatched. The CDR3 coding sequence is TGCGCCAGCAGCCAAGGTCAGGGGGCCTACGAGCAGTACTTC. Its translation is CASSQGQGAYEQYF.

The chain has TRBV27 and TRBJ2-7, with D possibly being TRBD2 (6 bases). The ends were cut back, 9 bases at V and 3 bases at J, with 12 bases in the middle. The length of the CDR3 is 12 residues. The V gene's germline CDR1 is MNHEY and CDR2 SMNVEV (reference sequence). This chain's CDR3 is CARRDGGYEQYF. The CDR3 DNA sequence: TGTGCCAGACGAGACGGGGGCTACGAGCAGTACTTC.

As regards this clonotype: As the CDR3 is not closed by the conserved phenylalanine or tryptophan, this likely results from a read error. This rearrangement joins TRBV7-9 to TRBJ1-1; D call uncertain. Trimming cost V 4 bases and J 3 bases, with 9 bases left between them. Germline V gene data show CDR1 as SEHNR and CDR2 as FQNEAQ (reference sequence). CDR3 size: 13 residues. As DNA, the CDR3 is TGTGCCAGCAGCTCCCAAAGATACACTGAAGCTTTCCTT. Amino acids: CASSSQRYTEAFL.

The chain links TRBV3-1 to TRBJ2-7, with TRBD2 as a possible D gene (6 bases). Germline V lookup: CDR1 LGHDT, CDR2 YNNKEL (reference sequence). Trimming pared 1 base from V and 2 bases from J, leaving 9 bases between. CDR3 length equals 14 residues. CDR3 protein: CASSQVGGAYEQYF. The CDR3 nucleotides read TGTGCCAGCAGCCAAGTTGGAGGGGCCTACGAGCAGTACTTC.

This rearrangement joins TRBV30 to TRBJ1-2; D gene ambiguous. This CDR3 is 10 amino acids long. Trimming pared 2 bases from V and 6 bases from J, leaving 4 bases between. Germline V gives CDR1 GTSNPN, CDR2 SVGIG (reference sequence). The CDR3 DNA reads as TGTGCCTGGAGTAGAAATGGCTACACCTTC. This translates into CAWSRNGYTF. The whole variable domain, filled in from reference TRBV30 and TRBJ1-2, reads SQTIHQWPATLVQPVGSPLSLECTVEGTSNPNLYWYRQAAGRGLQLLFYSVGIGQISSEVPQNLSASRPQDRQFILSSKKLLLSDSGFYLCAWSRNGYTFGSGTRLTVV.

The V call is TRBV27, the J call TRBJ2-7; D possibly uses TRBD1 or TRBD2 (6 bases each). The CDR3 is 13 amino acids. V shed 8 bases and J shed 12 bases, with 23 bases lying between them. The germline gives CDR1 MNHEY, CDR2 SMNVEV (reference sequence). The CDR3: CASAVKLEGHPYF. The CDR3 nucleotides are TGTGCCAGCGCCGTTAAGTTGGAGGGACATCCGTACTTC.

This sequence joins TRBV6-2 or TRBV6-3 and TRBJ2-6; D not resolved. The CDR3 loop spans 17 amino acids. In germline, CDR1 is MNHEY, CDR2 SVGEGT. Between the trimmed V and J ends, which lost 5 bases and 0 bases, there was a span of 14 bases. CDR3: CASSALGVNSGANVLTF. In DNA, the CDR3 is TGTGCCAGCAGTGCGCTAGGAGTGAACTCTGGGGCCAACGTCCTGACTTTC.

The chain links TRBV3-1 to TRBJ1-1; D may be TRBD1 (6 bases). Germline V gene lookup returns CDR1 LGHDT and CDR2 YNNKEL (reference sequence). The V end was cut by 4 bases, the J end by 3 bases, with 9 bases between. The CDR3 spans 13 residues. CDR3 region: CASSRGGDTEAFF. Here the CDR3 DNA reads TGTGCCAGCAGCCGGGGGGGCGACACTGAAGCTTTCTTT.

The rearrangement joins TRBV29-1 to TRBJ2-7; 9 bases match TRBD1. Germline loops: CDR1 SQVTM, CDR2 ANQGSEA. V was clipped by 5 bases and J by 2 bases; unmatched bases: 4. The CDR3 loop spans 13 amino acids. CDR3 in amino acids: CSVSDRGPYEQYF. For the CDR3, the DNA is TGCAGCGTTTCGGACAGGGGTCCCTACGAGCAGTACTTC.

J is TRBJ2-1 and V is TRBV12-3 or TRBV12-4, with 11 bases lining up with TRBD2. V lost 5 bases, J lost 4 bases, and 7 bases stayed unmatched. The CDR3 loop spans 16 amino acids. CDR3 amino acids: CASSRPGLAEYNEQFF. Written as DNA, the CDR3 is TGTGCCAGCAGTCGTCCGGGACTAGCGGAGTACAATGAGCAGTTCTTC.

The J gene is TRBJ1-6, the V gene TRBV7-2; 8 nucleotides line up with TRBD1. After removal of 1 base from V and 8 bases from J, the junction contained 4 bases not matched to a gene. Germline-derived CDR1 and CDR2 are SGHTA and FQGNSA. The CDR3 is made up of 15 amino acids. CDR3 bases: TGTGCCAGCAGCTTAGGCCGGGACAGGTATTCACCCCTCCACTTT. Encoded protein: CASSLGRDRYSPLHF.

In DNA, the CDR3 is TGTGCCTGGAGGCGGGAATTGAACACCGGGGAGCTGTTTTTT. It specifies CAWRRELNTGELFF. The chain couples TRBV30 to TRBJ2-2; tentatively, D is TRBD2 (6 bases). The germline V and J ends were trimmed by 3 bases and 1 base, with 9 bases remaining between them. Germline V gives CDR1 GTSNPN, CDR2 SVGIG (reference sequence). This CDR3 comprises 14 residues.

V and J are TRBV29-1 and TRBJ2-7, with D maybe TRBD2 (6 bases). Between the trimmed V and J ends, which lost 7 bases and 8 bases, there was a span of 18 bases. CDR3 length: 12 amino acids. Germline assignment: CDR1 SQVTM and CDR2 ANQGSEA. The CDR3 DNA is TGCAGCGCTAGGGACTTCCCGGGGAAGCAGTACTTC. Its translation is CSARDFPGKQYF.

The V gene is TRBV6-2 or TRBV6-3, the J gene TRBJ2-5, with a possible D match to TRBD2 (5 bases). The CDR3 spans 13 residues. V lost 6 bases, J lost 2 bases, and 10 bases lay in between. The germline gives CDR1 MNHEY, CDR2 SVGEGT. CDR3 coding DNA: TGTGCCAGCAGGCCCTGGAGGCAAGAGACCCAGTACTTC. Translating it yields CASRPWRQETQYF.

This clonotype was picked up one time. The chain has TRBV27 and TRBJ1-2; D is perhaps TRBD1 (5 bases). The CDR3 extends over 14 amino acids. Germline loops: CDR1 MNHEY, CDR2 SMNVEV (reference sequence). Trimming took 2 bases from V and 5 from J, leaving 12 bases between them. DNA of the CDR3: TGTGCCAGCAGTTTAGGCCCAGGGTTATATGGCTACACCTTC. Amino acids: CASSLGPGLYGYTF.